This T cell receptor (beta chain) is drawn from a study of blood T cell repertoires in COVID-19. Authors' data handling: Amplification of reference gene primers was used by the study to estimate nucleated cell counts. Produced via immunoSEQ multiplex PCR; TCRdb's table is partial and in-frame only. V, J and clone size are those of that table, while D and trimming were read from the DNA. The table has over 75,000 clones, roughly 82% seen once; the top ten hold 1.2%. The CDR3 runs 17 residues. Germline V gives CDR1 LNHDA, CDR2 SQIVND (reference sequence). The V end was cut by 0 bases, the J end by 2 bases, with 14 bases between.

The sequencing sample was made of peripheral blood. The clonotype comes from an elderly woman with acute or convalescent COVID-19. This sequence joins TRBV19 and TRBJ1-5; no clear D gene. The CDR3 DNA follows: TGTGCCAGTAGTATAGATCAGCGGCACTCCGGCAATCAGCCCCAGCATTTT. This encodes CASSIDQRHSGNQPQHF.